The 7 T cell receptor beta chains below were found in one sample sequenced in a study of OX40 agonist ivuxolimab in advanced cancers. The protocol was immunoSEQ multiplex PCR, while the TCRdb copy is restricted to in-frame clones and leaves out a portion. The profile shows 90,000 to 100,000 clones, roughly 88% of them singletons. This material consisted of CD4+ or CD8+ T cells sorted from blood, taken in a trial of the OX40 agonist ivuxolimab. These receptors were collected from an adult with an advanced solid tumor such as melanoma, head and neck, liver or kidney cancer.

The chain combines TRBV7-9 with TRBJ2-7, with 7 bases fitting TRBD2. The J segment lost 0 bases and the V segment lost 8 bases, leaving 4 bases of the junction unmatched. CDR3 length: 13 residues. The germline gives CDR1 SEHNR, CDR2 FQNEAQ (reference sequence). As DNA, the CDR3 is TGTGCCAGCGGCGGGGGAAGCTCCTACGAGCAGTACTTC. This codes for CASGGGSSYEQYF.

J is TRBJ1-1 and V is TRBV30; perhaps TRBD1 as D (5 bases). CDR1 GTSNPN and CDR2 SVGIG come from the germline V gene (reference sequence). Trimming cost V 0 bases and J 6 bases, with 11 bases left between them. The CDR3 consists of 13 residues. The CDR3 DNA is TGTGCCTGGAGTGTAGAGGGGTTGGCTGAAGCTTTCTTT. This translates into CAWSVEGLAEAFF.

The chain is built from TRBV2 and TRBJ1-5; D is undetermined. The CDR3 spans 14 residues. Germline loops: CDR1 SNHLY, CDR2 FYNNEI. Trimming removed 4 bases from V and 5 bases from J, with 12 bases in between. The CDR3 region is CASSGTALDQPQHF. The CDR3, as DNA: TGTGCCAGCAGTGGGACTGCTCTCGATCAGCCCCAGCATTTT.

The chain employs TRBV14 and TRBJ2-3, with D perhaps being TRBD1 or TRBD2 (6 bases each). This CDR3 comprises 14 residues. The germline CDR1 and CDR2 sequences are SGHDN and FVKESK. V gave up 6 bases and J gave up 7 bases, with 17 bases separating them. CDR3 loop: CASSGGGPVHTQYF. As DNA, the CDR3 is TGTGCCAGCAGTGGAGGGGGTCCGGTACATACGCAGTATTTT.

The V gene is TRBV10-3, the J gene TRBJ2-1, with D possibly TRBD1 on 6 matching bases. V was pared by 6 bases and J by 5 bases, with 8 bases between. This CDR3 has 12 amino acids. Germline V gene lookup returns CDR1 ENHRY and CDR2 SYGVKD. The CDR3 region is CAIRRTDNEQFF. CDR3 in DNA: TGTGCCATCAGGAGGACAGACAATGAGCAGTTCTTC.

J is TRBJ2-3 and V is TRBV27, with 13 positions matching TRBD2. V was pared by 4 bases and J by 4 bases, with 2 bases of the junction left unmatched. The CDR3 runs to 15 residues. Germline V gives CDR1 MNHEY, CDR2 SMNVEV (reference sequence). DNA for the CDR3: TGTGCCAGCAGTTCCGGGACTAGCGGGGCAGATACGCAGTATTTT. It translates to CASSSGTSGADTQYF.

This rearrangement joins TRBV6-5 to TRBJ2-1; 7 bases agree with TRBD2. After removal of 5 bases from V and 7 bases from J, the junction contained 8 bases not matched to a gene. The CDR3 extends over 14 amino acids. CDR1 and CDR2 from the germline V gene are MNHEY and SVGAGI. CDR3 in DNA: TGTGCCAGCAGTAAGGCCGGGACTACTAATGAGCAGTTCTTC. Translating it yields CASSKAGTTNEQFF.